The 21 T cell receptor beta chains presented below share a single source sample, sequenced in a study of shared clonotypes between healthy human individuals. Selected positively for CCR7 and CD45RO-negative, naive CD8 cells excluded terminally differentiated effector memory CD45RA+ cells. The repertoire was sequenced with immunoSEQ multiplex PCR; TCRdb's copy has only in-frame clones and lacks some. The sample records roughly 1,800,000 clones, roughly 94% being singletons. Sequencing used naive CD8+ T cells sorted from blood. All receptors derive from a man between 18 and 29 years old in good health.

Notes on this clone: Within the sample, other DNA sequences also encode this same CDR3. The V call is TRBV30, the J call TRBJ2-5, with 7 positions matching TRBD1. V lost 2 bases, J lost 5 bases, and 5 bases stayed unmatched. Germline V CDR1 and CDR2: GTSNPN, SVGIG (reference sequence). The CDR3 is made up of 13 amino acids. The CDR3: CAWSRDSGETQYF. CDR3 coding DNA: TGTGCCTGGAGTCGGGACAGTGGGGAGACCCAGTACTTC.

The chain employs TRBV13 and TRBJ2-5; D is unresolved. This CDR3 has 14 residues. V lost 5 bases and J lost 3, with 13 bases in between. CDR1 PRHDT and CDR2 FYEKMQ come from the germline V gene (reference sequence). In DNA, the CDR3 is TGTGCCAGCAGCAGAGAAGGTTTAAAAGAGACCCAGTACTTC. Encoded protein: CASSREGLKETQYF.

This clone was seen a single time. The rearrangement links TRBV30 to TRBJ2-1; D is possibly TRBD2 (5 bases). V was clipped by 7 bases and J by 9 bases, with 13 bases between them. In germline, CDR1 is GTSNPN, CDR2 SVGIG (reference sequence). The CDR3 is 11 residues long. The DNA for the CDR3 is TGTGCCTCCAGTCTAGCCTCTGAGCAGTTCTTC. Protein: CASSLASEQFF. Filled out from reference TRBV30 and TRBJ2-1, the complete variable domain reads SQTIHQWPATLVQPVGSPLSLECTVEGTSNPNLYWYRQAAGRGLQLLFYSVGIGQISSEVPQNLSASRPQDRQFILSSKKLLLSDSGFYLCASSLASEQFFGPGTRLTVL.

This sequence joins TRBV15 and TRBJ2-7, with 7 bases aligning to TRBD1. CDR1 LNHNV and CDR2 YYDKDF come from the germline V gene (reference sequence). The V segment lost 8 bases and the J segment 1 base; nucleotides outside the gene matches: 8. The CDR3 totals 14 residues. CDR3 sequence reads: CATSGTEASYEQYF. The DNA for the CDR3 is TGTGCCACCTCCGGGACAGAGGCTTCCTACGAGCAGTACTTC.

The rearrangement joins TRBV19 to TRBJ2-7; TRBD2 matches at 7 bases. Germline V CDR1 and CDR2: LNHDA, SQIVND (reference sequence). The CDR3 is 14 amino acids. Trimming at V came to 4 bases and at J to 6 bases, leaving 9 bases not matched to a gene. Written as DNA, the CDR3 is TGTGCCAGTAGTAGCCGGGACTATCTTTCCGAGCAGTACTTC. Protein product: CASSSRDYLSEQYF.

V gene TRBV28 combines with J gene TRBJ2-7; D is undetermined. The CDR3 totals 12 residues. The germline CDR1 and CDR2 sequences are MDHEN and SYDVKM. V lost 6 bases and J lost 0, with 6 bases in between. CDR3 bases: TGTGCCAGCAGGAAAAGCTCCTACGAGCAGTACTTC. Amino acids: CASRKSSYEQYF.

The chain's CDR3 is CASSQVRGDTEAFF. For the CDR3, the DNA is TGCGCCAGCAGCCAAGTTAGGGGGGACACTGAAGCTTTCTTT. J is TRBJ1-1 and V is TRBV4-1; D is possibly TRBD1 (6 bases). This CDR3 has 14 amino acids. Trimming shortened V by 1 base and J by 3 bases, and 9 bases separated the two germline ends. Germline CDR1 and CDR2: MGHRA and YSYEKL.

The V and J genes are TRBV11-2 and TRBJ2-1; D is possibly TRBD2 (6 bases). V was clipped by 8 bases and J by 0 bases, with 14 bases between them. The CDR3 spans 15 residues. The germline V gene encodes CDR1 SGHAT and CDR2 FQNNGV. The CDR3 reads CASSYGSSSYNEQFF. The CDR3 region has the DNA TGTGCCAGCTCCTACGGGAGTTCCTCCTACAATGAGCAGTTCTTC. Full variable domain (missing parts from reference TRBV11-2 and TRBJ2-1): EAGVAQSPRYKIIEKRQSVAFWCNPISGHATLYWYQQILGQGPKLLIQFQNNGVVDDSQLPKDRFSAERLKGVDSTLKIQPAKLEDSAVYLCASSYGSSSYNEQFFGPGTRLTVL.

The rearrangement uses TRBV27 and TRBJ2-2; 10 nucleotides align to TRBD2. The V gene's germline CDR1 is MNHEY and CDR2 SMNVEV (reference sequence). Germline trimming cut 5 bases from V and 4 bases from J; bases unmatched to any gene: 7. The CDR3 consists of 16 residues. The CDR3: CASSKAGGPGTGELFF. The CDR3 DNA reads as TGTGCCAGCAGTAAAGCGGGGGGGCCGGGCACCGGGGAGCTGTTTTTT.

The gene calls are TRBV7-9 and TRBJ2-5; TRBD2 aligns across 7 bases. Germline CDR1 is SEHNR and CDR2 is FQNEAQ (reference sequence). This CDR3 has 15 amino acids. V dropped 1 base and J dropped 3; count of bases not matched to a gene: 5. The CDR3 nucleotides read TGTGCCAGCAGCTTAGGTGGACTAGAGGAAGAGACCCAGTACTTC. Translated, it gives CASSLGGLEEETQYF.

Concerning this clone: The same CDR3 arises from other DNA sequences in this sample as well. This chain links TRBV4-1 with TRBJ2-5; 10 nucleotides line up with TRBD2. CDR1 is MGHRA, CDR2 YSYEKL, per germline. V was clipped by 2 bases and J by 4 bases; unmatched bases: 4. CDR3 length equals 15 residues. DNA for the CDR3: TGCGCCAGCAGCCAACTAGCGGGAGTTGGAGAGACCCAGTACTTC. Translation gives CASSQLAGVGETQYF.

V and J are TRBV7-6 and TRBJ1-2; 7 nucleotides match TRBD1. V dropped 4 bases and J dropped 4; count of bases not matched to a gene: 9. Looked up from germline, CDR1 is SGHVS and CDR2 is FNYEAQ. The length of the CDR3 is 15 residues. CDR3 protein: CASSSRQGRIYGYTF. CDR3 bases: TGTGCCAGCAGCTCCAGACAGGGTCGGATCTATGGCTACACCTTC.

The V call is TRBV4-3, the J call TRBJ1-4; D not certain. With 6 bases removed from V and 0 bases from J, the gap between germline ends came to 8 bases. The germline V gene has CDR1 LGHNA and CDR2 YSLEER. The CDR3 covers 14 residues. CDR3 sequence: CASSRRATNEKLFF. As DNA, the CDR3 is TGCGCCAGCAGTAGGAGAGCAACTAATGAAAAACTGTTTTTT.

The rearrangement uses TRBV9 and TRBJ2-7; D possibly corresponds to TRBD2 (5 bases). The CDR3 is 14 residues long. With 3 bases removed from V and 5 bases from J, the gap between germline ends came to 15 bases. Germline lookup yields CDR1 SGDLS and CDR2 YYNGEE. The CDR3 DNA reads as TGTGCCAGCAGCGCGACTAATTCTTTTCACGAGCAGTACTTC. Its translation: CASSATNSFHEQYF.

The chain links TRBV27 to TRBJ2-2; maybe TRBD1 (5 bases). CDR3 length: 16 residues. The germline V gene encodes CDR1 MNHEY and CDR2 SMNVEV (reference sequence). V was cut by 1 base and J by 0 bases, with 9 bases left in between. The CDR3 is CASSLWGTSNTGELFF. The CDR3 nucleotides are TGTGCCAGCAGTTTATGGGGCACTTCGAACACCGGGGAGCTGTTTTTT.

CDR3 in amino acids: CASSLPGLLNTEAFF. Here the CDR3 DNA reads TGTGCCAGCAGCTTACCAGGGTTGCTGAACACTGAAGCTTTCTTT. J is TRBJ1-1 and V is TRBV7-6; maybe TRBD1 (5 bases). Trimming took off 2 bases at V and 0 bases at J, with 10 bases between the two ends. The CDR3 is 15 amino acids. Germline values: CDR1 SGHVS, CDR2 FNYEAQ.

V and J are TRBV30 and TRBJ2-3; TRBD2 agrees at 14 bases. The V segment lost 1 base and the J segment 4 bases; nucleotides outside the gene matches: 7. CDR1 and CDR2 (germline): GTSNPN, SVGIG (reference sequence). The CDR3 totals 17 residues. DNA for the CDR3: TGTGCCTGGAGTGGAGGACTAGCGGGAGGTTTCGCAGATACGCAGTATTTT. Encoded protein: CAWSGGLAGGFADTQYF.

The CDR3 loop reads CASSQVLGGEVYNEQFF. Written as DNA, the CDR3 is TGCGCCAGCAGCCAAGTATTGGGCGGGGAAGTCTACAATGAGCAGTTCTTC. The rearrangement uses TRBV4-3 and TRBJ2-1, with D perhaps matching TRBD2 (6 bases). The CDR3 loop spans 17 amino acids. V gave up 1 base and J gave up 3 bases, with 16 bases separating them. CDR1 and CDR2 from the germline V gene are LGHNA and YSLEER.

Comment on this clone: Germline and junction disagree at one end, which may indicate a read error. V usage is TRBV27 and J usage is TRBJ2-1; D may match TRBD1 or TRBD2 (6 bases each). Germline V gives CDR1 MNHEY, CDR2 SMNVEV (reference sequence). The CDR3 has 13 amino acids. CDR3 DNA: TGTGCCAGCAGTTTAATGTACGGGGGCCCTGGCGTCTTC. Translation: CASSLMYGGPGVF.

V and J are TRBV19 and TRBJ1-6; D is unresolved. The germline V and J ends were trimmed by 0 bases and 14 bases, with 17 bases remaining between them. Germline V CDR1 and CDR2: LNHDA, SQIVND (reference sequence). The CDR3 contains 15 residues. This CDR3 reads CASSIDLGGGRALHF. The CDR3 DNA sequence: TGTGCCAGTAGTATAGATCTAGGAGGAGGTCGGGCCCTCCACTTT.

The chain recombines TRBV4-1 with TRBJ2-7; D gene ambiguous. The V end lost 1 base, the J end lost 7 bases, and 14 bases lay between the germline ends. CDR3 length: 14 amino acids. Germline loops: CDR1 MGHRA, CDR2 YSYEKL. This CDR3 is CASSQGTAYWEQYF. The DNA of the CDR3 is TGCGCCAGCAGCCAAGGGACCGCGTATTGGGAGCAGTACTTC.